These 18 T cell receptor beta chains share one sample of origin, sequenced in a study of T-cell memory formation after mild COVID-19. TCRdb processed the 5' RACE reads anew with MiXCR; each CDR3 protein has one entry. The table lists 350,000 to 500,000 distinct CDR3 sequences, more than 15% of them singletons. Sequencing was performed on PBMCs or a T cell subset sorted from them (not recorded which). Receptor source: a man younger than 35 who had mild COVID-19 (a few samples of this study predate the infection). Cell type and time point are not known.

The CDR3 DNA reads as TGTGCCAGCAGATACGAGGCTAACTATGGCTACACCTTC. Translation gives CASRYEANYGYTF. The chain has TRBV12-3 or TRBV12-4 and TRBJ1-2; D is ambiguous. V was cut by 6 bases and J by 0 bases, with 8 bases left in between. The CDR3 extends over 13 amino acids.

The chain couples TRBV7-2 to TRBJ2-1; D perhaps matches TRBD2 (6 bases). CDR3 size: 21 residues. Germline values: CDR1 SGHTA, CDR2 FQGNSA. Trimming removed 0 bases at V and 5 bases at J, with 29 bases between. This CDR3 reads CASSLATARHVGRGRHNEQFF. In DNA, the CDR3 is TGTGCCAGCAGCTTAGCCACAGCGCGTCATGTGGGGCGGGGACGGCACAATGAGCAGTTCTTC.

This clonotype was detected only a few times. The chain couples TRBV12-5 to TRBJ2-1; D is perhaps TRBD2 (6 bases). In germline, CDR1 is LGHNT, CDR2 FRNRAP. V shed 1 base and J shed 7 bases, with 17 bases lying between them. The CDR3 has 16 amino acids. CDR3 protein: CASGLGPGLGTNEQFF. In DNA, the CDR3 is TGTGCTAGTGGTTTGGGACCGGGACTCGGGACTAATGAGCAGTTCTTC.

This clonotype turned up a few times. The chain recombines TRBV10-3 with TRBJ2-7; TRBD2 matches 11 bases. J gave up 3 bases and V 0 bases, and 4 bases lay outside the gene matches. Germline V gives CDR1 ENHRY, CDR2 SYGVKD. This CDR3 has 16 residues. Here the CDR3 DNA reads TGTGCCATCAGTGAGTCAGCAGGGACTAGCGGCTACGAGCAGTACTTC. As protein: CAISESAGTSGYEQYF.

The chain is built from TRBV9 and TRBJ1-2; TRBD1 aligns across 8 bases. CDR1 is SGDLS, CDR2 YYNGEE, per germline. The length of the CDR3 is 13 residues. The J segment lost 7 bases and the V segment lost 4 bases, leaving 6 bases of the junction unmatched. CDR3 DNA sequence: TGTGCCAGCAGCACAACAGGGGGAAGTGGCTACACCTTC. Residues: CASSTTGGSGYTF.

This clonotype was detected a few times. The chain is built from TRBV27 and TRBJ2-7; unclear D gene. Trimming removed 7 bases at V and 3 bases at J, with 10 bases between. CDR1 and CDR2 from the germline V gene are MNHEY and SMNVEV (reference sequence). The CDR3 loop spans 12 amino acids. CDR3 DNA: TGTGCCAGCACTTCTAGGGTCTACGAGCAGTACTTC. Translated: CASTSRVYEQYF.

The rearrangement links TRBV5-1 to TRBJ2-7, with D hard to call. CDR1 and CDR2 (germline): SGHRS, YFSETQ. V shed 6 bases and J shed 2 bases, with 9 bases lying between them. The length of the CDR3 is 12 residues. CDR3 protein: CASTDGPYEQYV. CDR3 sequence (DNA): TGCGCCAGCACGGACGGGCCCTACGAGCAGTACGTC.

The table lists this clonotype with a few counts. The CDR3 spells CASTSSIASSYEQYV. CDR3 DNA: TGTGCCAGCACTTCCTCCATTGCGAGCTCCTACGAGCAGTACGTC. V gene TRBV6-6 combines with J gene TRBJ2-7; D is unclear. Germline CDR1 is MNHNY and CDR2 is SVGAGI (reference sequence). Trimming took 7 bases from V and 0 from J, leaving 16 bases between them. The length of the CDR3 is 15 residues.

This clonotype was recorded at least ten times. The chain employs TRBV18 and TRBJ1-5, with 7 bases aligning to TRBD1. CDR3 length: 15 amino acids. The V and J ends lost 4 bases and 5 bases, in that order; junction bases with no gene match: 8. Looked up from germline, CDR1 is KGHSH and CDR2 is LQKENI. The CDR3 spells CASSLSTGRDQPQHF. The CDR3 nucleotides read TGTGCCAGCTCACTCTCGACAGGGCGTGATCAGCCCCAGCATTTT.

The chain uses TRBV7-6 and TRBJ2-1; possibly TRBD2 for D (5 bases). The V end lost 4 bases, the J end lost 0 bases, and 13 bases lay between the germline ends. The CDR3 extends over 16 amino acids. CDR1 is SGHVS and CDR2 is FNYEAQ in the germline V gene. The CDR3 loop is CASSSTGSISYNEQFF. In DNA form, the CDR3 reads TGTGCCAGCAGCTCTACGGGGTCCATCTCCTACAATGAGCAGTTCTTC.

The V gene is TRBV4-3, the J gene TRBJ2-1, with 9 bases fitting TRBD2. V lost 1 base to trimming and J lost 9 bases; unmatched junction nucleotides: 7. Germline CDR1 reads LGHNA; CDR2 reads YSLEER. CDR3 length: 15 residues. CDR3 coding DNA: TGCGCCAGCAGCCAAGCTTTCGCGGGGGGGCGTGAGCAGTTCTTC. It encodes CASSQAFAGGREQFF.

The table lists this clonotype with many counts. CDR3 DNA: TGTGCCAGCAGTTACCTCGGTAGCGGGGTGGAGACCCAGTACTTC. Translating gives CASSYLGSGVETQYF. V and J are TRBV6-5 and TRBJ2-5, with 8 nucleotides matching TRBD2. This CDR3 has 15 amino acids. From germline, CDR1 is MNHEY and CDR2 SVGAGI. V dropped 2 bases and J dropped 5; count of bases not matched to a gene: 7.

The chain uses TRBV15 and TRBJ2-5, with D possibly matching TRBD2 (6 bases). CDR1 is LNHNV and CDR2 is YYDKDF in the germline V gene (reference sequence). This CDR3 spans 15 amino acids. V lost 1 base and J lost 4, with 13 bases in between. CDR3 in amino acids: CATSRGWGEVETQYF. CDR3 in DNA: TGTGCCACCAGCAGAGGTTGGGGGGAGGTAGAGACCCAGTACTTC.

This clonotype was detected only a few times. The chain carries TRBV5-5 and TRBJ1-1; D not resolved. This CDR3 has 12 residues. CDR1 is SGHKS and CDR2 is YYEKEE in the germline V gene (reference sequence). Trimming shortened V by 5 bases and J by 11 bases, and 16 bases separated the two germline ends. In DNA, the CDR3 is TGTGCCAGCAGTTCAGAGGGTGGCGGGGCTTTCTTT. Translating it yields CASSSEGGGAFF.

CDR3 bases: TGTGCCAGCAGCTTAGAGGGACTGCTTAATGAAAAACTGTTTTTT. It specifies CASSLEGLLNEKLFF. The chain combines TRBV11-2 with TRBJ1-4; the D gene is possibly TRBD1 (5 bases). The germline gives CDR1 SGHAT, CDR2 FQNNGV. This CDR3 has 15 amino acids. The germline V and J ends were trimmed by 0 bases and 4 bases, with 9 bases remaining between them.

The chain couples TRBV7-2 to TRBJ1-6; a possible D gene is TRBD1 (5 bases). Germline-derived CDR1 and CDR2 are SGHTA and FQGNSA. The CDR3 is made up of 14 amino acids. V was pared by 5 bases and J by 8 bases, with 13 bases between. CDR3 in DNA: TGTGCCAGCAGCATGACAGCTTATGATTCACCCCTCCACTTT. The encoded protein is CASSMTAYDSPLHF.

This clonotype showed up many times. CDR3 bases: TGTGCCAGCAGCTTAGATTCGGGGGGTAGTAATTCACCCCTCCACTTT. Its translation: CASSLDSGGSNSPLHF. V gene TRBV7-2 combines with J gene TRBJ1-6; D might be TRBD1 (5 bases). Trimming stripped 1 base from V and 6 bases from J, with 13 bases between. The CDR3 runs to 16 residues. Looked up from germline, CDR1 is SGHTA and CDR2 is FQGNSA.

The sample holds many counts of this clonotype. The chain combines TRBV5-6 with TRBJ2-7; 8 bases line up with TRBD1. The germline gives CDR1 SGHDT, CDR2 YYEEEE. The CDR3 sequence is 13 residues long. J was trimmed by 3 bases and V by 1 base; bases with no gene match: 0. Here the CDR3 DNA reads TGTGCCAGCAGCTTGACAGGGGGCTACGAGCAGTACTTC. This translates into CASSLTGGYEQYF.